The T cell receptor beta chain described here comes from a study of cytomegalovirus exposure and HLA in healthy donors. This CDR3 is built from 15 residues. Germline loops: CDR1 SGHNT, CDR2 YYREEE (reference sequence). Trimming at V came to 2 bases and at J to 2 bases, leaving 5 bases not matched to a gene. Donors were drawn from the roughly 120-subject validation cohort, separate from the approximately 700-subject first cohort. On this clone: Its specificity is not known.

Only in-frame clones appear in the TCRdb table, and some are missing; sequencing was by immunoSEQ multiplex PCR. The data contain under 150,000 clones, roughly nine tenths of them singletons. The study, taken as a whole, reports: Altogether, some 170 TCR beta chains were recorded as cytomegalovirus-associated. Subsequent analysis showed first-cohort TCR clusters tending to co-occur in 95 to 150 validation repertoires. Per published reports, the classifier diagnosed cytomegalovirus status with high specificity and sensitivity.

The rearrangement uses TRBV5-4 and TRBJ2-3; 7 bases match TRBD2. Sequenced sample: PBMCs. This TCR was recovered from a man younger than 35 in good health and CMV-seronegative. CDR3 DNA: TGTGCCAGCAGCTTACCGGGACTAAACACAGATACGCAGTATTTT. Protein product: CASSLPGLNTDTQYF.